These 32 T cell receptor beta chains originate from one sample sequenced in a study of Graves' ophthalmopathy and Graves' hyperthyroidism. Amplification of the TCR beta CDR3 regions used RNA transcripts (as template). The authors performed first-round RT-PCR with HTBI primers and then a second-round multiplex PCR. MiXCR, applied by TCRdb to the multiplex PCR reads, yields one record per CDR3 protein. This repertoire shows 560,000 or so distinct CDR3 sequences, 35% to 45% found once; its top ten account for less than 4.5%. Input material: peripheral blood or thyroid tissue (not recorded which). Every receptor here comes from an adult man with Graves' hyperthyroidism.

This clonotype was detected ten times or more. The chain employs TRBV5-1 and TRBJ1-1; 8 nucleotides line up with TRBD1. This CDR3 is built from 15 residues. The germline CDR1 and CDR2 sequences are SGHRS and YFSETQ. V gave up 5 bases and J gave up 6 bases; unmatched junction bases: 12. CDR3 sequence reads: CASRVTTDRDAEAFF. The CDR3 DNA sequence: TGCGCCAGCAGGGTAACGACGGACAGGGACGCTGAAGCTTTCTTT.

V and J are TRBV10-3 and TRBJ2-5; D possibly corresponds to TRBD2 (5 bases). This CDR3 comprises 12 residues. The germline V and J ends were trimmed by 5 bases and 7 bases, with 11 bases remaining between them. Germline V lookup: CDR1 ENHRY, CDR2 SYGVKD. The CDR3 nucleotides read TGTGCCATCAGTAAATCTCGGGGGACCCAGTACTTC. As protein: CAISKSRGTQYF.

Remarks on this clonotype: At one end, the junction sequence differs from germline, possibly due to a read error. This chain links TRBV2 with TRBJ2-5; D is undetermined. Germline V gene lookup returns CDR1 SNHLY and CDR2 FYNNEI. The CDR3 runs 13 residues. The CDR3 DNA sequence: TGTGCCAGCAGTGGGACCCGCCAAGGGACCCAGTACTTC. Translating it yields CASSGTRQGTQYF.

The chain recombines TRBV14 with TRBJ1-1; D is unclear. Germline V gene sequence: CDR1 SGHDN, CDR2 FVKESK. This CDR3 region has 14 residues. The germline V and J ends were trimmed by 6 bases and 1 base, with 12 bases remaining between them. CDR3 sequence: CASRQRAANTEAFF. The DNA of the CDR3 is TGTGCCAGCAGACAACGGGCAGCGAACACTGAAGCTTTCTTT.

The chain employs TRBV20-1 and TRBJ1-1; D not certain. The CDR3 length is 14 residues. Germline values: CDR1 DFQATT, CDR2 SNEGSKA (reference sequence). V lost 3 bases and J 1 base, leaving 12 bases between the germline ends. The CDR3 coding sequence is TGCAGTGCTAGGAGTCCTAAGCAGAACACTGAAGCTTTCTTT. Amino acid sequence: CSARSPKQNTEAFF.

As to this clonotype: Since the CDR3 does not end with the conserved phenylalanine or tryptophan, this likely comes from a read error. The rearrangement links TRBV20-1 to TRBJ2-5, with no clear D. Germline V gene data show CDR1 as DFQATT and CDR2 as SNEGSKA (reference sequence). The CDR3 totals 13 residues. The V and J ends lost 0 bases and 6 bases respectively, with 11 bases between them. Here the CDR3 DNA reads TGCAGTGCTAGAGAGGCAGCCAGTCAGACCCAGTACCTC. Residues: CSAREAASQTQYL.

The CDR3, as DNA: TGCAGTGCTAGAGTTCCGGGGGGAACCCCTCGCACAGATACGCAGTATTTT. Translated: CSARVPGGTPRTDTQYF. The chain joins TRBV20-1 to TRBJ2-3; 7 bases fit TRBD2. V dropped 1 base and J dropped 1; count of bases not matched to a gene: 11. Germline CDR1 reads DFQATT; CDR2 reads SNEGSKA (reference sequence). CDR3 size: 17 residues.

This clonotype was detected ten times or more. V gene TRBV10-3 combines with J gene TRBJ1-1; 7 bases are a match to TRBD1. Germline-derived CDR1 and CDR2 are ENHRY and SYGVKD. Trimming removed 3 bases from V and 1 base from J; junction bases left unmatched: 8. The CDR3 is made up of 16 amino acids. The CDR3 DNA follows: TGTGCCATCAGTGAATCCTGGGGACAGCCGAACACTGAAGCTTTCTTT. As protein: CAISESWGQPNTEAFF.

There are a few counts of this clonotype. A much larger clone lies a single base off, so this may be a read error. This chain links TRBV29-1 with TRBJ1-2; D gene ambiguous. The CDR3 length is 12 residues. Germline loops: CDR1 SQVTM, CDR2 ANQGSEA. V was pared by 4 bases and J by 5 bases, with 11 bases between. The CDR3 sequence: CSVGSNWYGYTF. The DNA for the CDR3 is TGCAGCGTTGGATCGAATTGGTATGGCTACACCTTC.

This clonotype showed up just once. The junction does not match germline at one end; this may be a read error. The chain uses TRBV14 and TRBJ1-1; no definite D call. The CDR3 length is 13 residues. Germline lookup yields CDR1 SGHDN and CDR2 FVKESK. The CDR3 nucleotides read TGTGCCAACAGCCAAGACCAGAACACTGAAGCCTTCTTT. Protein: CANSQDQNTEAFF.

This clonotype has at least ten counts. This sequence joins TRBV6-1 and TRBJ1-5; D is uncertain. CDR1 MNHNS and CDR2 SASEGT come from the germline V gene. The CDR3 covers 13 residues. V lost 6 bases and J 0 bases, leaving 6 bases between the germline ends. Written as DNA, the CDR3 is TGTGCCAGCAGGGTTTATAGCAATCAGCCCCAGCATTTT. This sequence encodes CASRVYSNQPQHF.

This clonotype was seen only a few times. The CDR3 end shows no conserved phenylalanine or tryptophan, and so a read error is likely. The DNA is left out, because the CDR3 cannot be placed on it with certainty; the CDR3 is given as TCRdb lists it. This sequence joins TRBV6-5 and TRBJ2-7; no DNA check was done on the table's D call, TRBD2. Germline CDR1 is MNHEY and CDR2 is SVGAGI. The CDR3 extends over 8 residues, inclusive of both ends. The CDR3 spells CASSGLAG.

The chain combines TRBV7-9 with TRBJ2-2, with D tentatively TRBD1 (5 bases). This CDR3 contains 15 residues. Germline assignment: CDR1 SEHNR and CDR2 FQNEAQ (reference sequence). V was cut by 6 bases and J by 2 bases, with 13 bases left in between. The CDR3 loop reads CASSLPTVNTGELFF. The CDR3 DNA reads TGTGCCAGCAGTTTGCCGACAGTTAACACCGGGGAGCTGTTTTTT.

Only a few counts were recorded for this clonotype. V gene TRBV4-1 combines with J gene TRBJ1-2, with a possible D match to TRBD1 (5 bases). Germline-derived CDR1 and CDR2 are MGHRA and YSYEKL. The CDR3 loop spans 14 amino acids. V lost 1 base and J 7 bases, leaving 13 bases between the germline ends. CDR3 loop: CASSQAHRWSGYTF. CDR3 nucleotide sequence: TGCGCCAGCAGCCAAGCGCACAGGTGGTCTGGCTACACCTTC.

On this clonotype: A much larger clone lies a single base off, so this may be a read error. The V call is TRBV24-1, the J call TRBJ1-2, with D unresolved. Germline V lookup: CDR1 KGHDR, CDR2 SFDVKD. CDR3 length: 11 residues. CDR3 protein: CATGDQYGYTF. For the CDR3, the DNA is TGTGCCACCGGTGATCAATATGGCTACACCTTC.

The rearrangement links TRBV2 to TRBJ1-1; D possibly corresponds to TRBD1 (5 bases). The germline V gene encodes CDR1 SNHLY and CDR2 FYNNEI. The germline V and J ends were trimmed by 4 bases and 4 bases, with 13 bases remaining between them. The CDR3 contains 14 residues. CDR3 coding DNA: TGTGCCAGCAGTGCAGGCAGGGTGGCCACTGAAGCTTTCTTT. Translating gives CASSAGRVATEAFF.

Notes on this clonotype: Just one base apart from a much larger clone, this may be a read error. CDR3 residues: CSAGDRGLTGELFF. The CDR3 DNA sequence: TGCAGCGCTGGGGACAGGGGGTTAACCGGGGAGCTGTTTTTT. The chain couples TRBV29-1 to TRBJ2-2, with 11 bases lining up with TRBD1. This CDR3 contains 14 residues. Germline CDR1 and CDR2: SQVTM and ANQGSEA. After removal of 7 bases from V and 5 bases from J, the junction contained 6 bases not matched to a gene.

The chain carries TRBV9 and TRBJ1-4; D remains unclear. V was clipped by 2 bases and J by 5 bases, with 10 bases between them. This CDR3 has 14 amino acids. Germline V gene lookup returns CDR1 SGDLS and CDR2 YYNGEE. CDR3 protein: CASSVSGYNEKLFF. The CDR3 DNA reads TGTGCCAGCAGCGTGAGCGGCTACAATGAAAAACTGTTTTTT.

This clonotype was counted many times. The rearrangement joins TRBV20-1 to TRBJ1-2; 12 nucleotides match TRBD1. After removal of 0 bases from V and 3 bases from J, the junction contained 5 bases not matched to a gene. CDR3 size: 16 residues. Germline lookup yields CDR1 DFQATT and CDR2 SNEGSKA (reference sequence). As DNA, the CDR3 is TGCAGTGCTAGAGAACGGGGACAGGGGGCGGACTATGGCTACACCTTC. It encodes CSARERGQGADYGYTF.

The chain uses TRBV20-1 and TRBJ2-5, with D possibly matching TRBD1 (5 bases). The J call may be mistaken, given a closer DNA end match to TRBJ2-1. CDR1 is DFQATT, CDR2 SNEGSKA, per germline (reference sequence). CDR3 size: 14 residues. CDR3 in amino acids: CSARADSDYNEQFF. The CDR3 nucleotides read TGCAGTGCTAGAGCAGACAGTGATTACAATGAGCAGTTCTTC.

The chain has TRBV7-2 and TRBJ2-7; D gene ambiguous. The CDR3 covers 12 residues. V gave up 2 bases and J gave up 7 bases, with 9 bases separating them. Looked up from germline, CDR1 is SGHTA and CDR2 is FQGNSA. CDR3 region: CASSLSLQEQYF. DNA of the CDR3: TGTGCCAGCAGCTTATCCCTTCAGGAGCAGTACTTC.

Ten or more counts support this clonotype. This sequence joins TRBV5-8 and TRBJ1-5, with unresolved D. The CDR3 consists of 12 residues. V lost 6 bases and J 7 bases, leaving 11 bases between the germline ends. Germline V gene data show CDR1 as SGHTS and CDR2 as YDEGEE. CDR3 protein: CASNLPSQPQHF. The CDR3 coding sequence is TGTGCCAGCAACCTGCCGAGCCAGCCCCAGCATTTT.

Points on this clonotype: Since the CDR3 does not end with the conserved phenylalanine or tryptophan, this likely comes from a read error. The V gene is TRBV9, the J gene TRBJ2-5; 8 bases agree with TRBD2. The CDR3 consists of 15 residues. With 0 bases clipped from V and 4 bases from J, the junction kept 5 bases outside the gene matches. Germline V gene data show CDR1 as SGDLS and CDR2 as YYNGEE. DNA of the CDR3: TGTGCCAGCAGCGTAGCTTCGGGGGGGGGAGAGACCCAGTACCTC. Translating it yields CASSVASGGGETQYL.

This clonotype has at least ten counts. The V call is TRBV19, the J call TRBJ2-2; no clear D. The CDR3 runs to 14 residues. The germline V gene has CDR1 LNHDA and CDR2 SQIVND (reference sequence). Trimming took 3 bases from V and 3 from J, leaving 8 bases between them. The CDR3 DNA reads TGTGCCAGTAGTATCGGGCCTTACACCGGGGAGCTGTTTTTT. Translated, it gives CASSIGPYTGELFF.

On this clonotype itself: This sequence may be a read error, since a much larger clone differs from it by one base. The chain links TRBV29-1 to TRBJ2-2, with D maybe TRBD2 (5 bases). The CDR3 is 13 amino acids. Trimming pared 6 bases from V and 5 bases from J, leaving 13 bases between. The germline gives CDR1 SQVTM, CDR2 ANQGSEA. The CDR3 here is CSVGPLATGELFF. The CDR3 nucleotides read TGCAGCGTAGGTCCTCTAGCAACCGGGGAGCTGTTTTTT.

Of note for this clonotype: This may be a read error, as it is one base from a much larger clone. J is TRBJ1-3 and V is TRBV5-1; D may be TRBD1 (5 bases). Germline V gives CDR1 SGHRS, CDR2 YFSETQ. The CDR3 covers 16 residues. The CDR3 loop is CASSLTGLTSGDTIYF. CDR3 sequence (DNA): TGCGCCAGCAGCTTGACAGGCCTTACATCTGGAGACACCATATATTTT.

This chain uses TRBV10-3 with TRBJ2-7, with D perhaps given as TRBD1 or TRBD2 (5 bases each). The CDR3 is 14 amino acids. Trimming removed 10 bases from V and 7 bases from J, with 23 bases in between. Germline V gene lookup returns CDR1 ENHRY and CDR2 SYGVKD. The CDR3: CANSDRDVNNEQYF. The CDR3, as DNA: TGTGCCAACTCCGACCGGGACGTAAACAATGAGCAGTACTTC.

The sample holds a few counts of this clonotype. The chain has TRBV7-2 and TRBJ1-5; 10 nucleotides agree with TRBD1. This CDR3 spans 14 amino acids. Losses at the gene ends were 5 bases for V and 7 bases for J; bases not matched to a gene: 5. Per germline, CDR1 SGHTA and CDR2 FQGNSA. This chain's CDR3 is CASSQGQGGQPQHF. The CDR3 DNA reads TGTGCCAGCAGCCAAGGACAGGGGGGCCAGCCCCAGCATTTT.

The table lists this clonotype with many counts. The CDR3 loop reads CASSFRGGNEKLFF. The CDR3 DNA reads as TGTGCCAGCAGCTTCCGGGGCGGTAATGAAAAACTGTTTTTT. The chain couples TRBV7-8 to TRBJ1-4, with TRBD1 as a possible D gene (5 bases). Trimming pared 3 bases from V and 4 bases from J, leaving 9 bases between. The CDR3 runs 14 residues. CDR1 and CDR2 (germline): SGHVS, FQNEAQ.

This clonotype was seen repeatedly, ten times or more. The rearrangement uses TRBV24-1 and TRBJ2-5; TRBD1 or TRBD2 may be the D gene (6 bases each). The assigned J gene may be wrong: the sequence end matches TRBJ2-1 better. This CDR3 region has 13 residues. Germline CDR1 reads KGHDR; CDR2 reads SFDVKD. CDR3 nucleotides: TGTGCCACCAGTGATGTCGGGGGCGATGAGCAGTTCTTC. This codes for CATSDVGGDEQFF.

The genes are TRBV5-4 and TRBJ2-5; maybe TRBD1 (6 bases). Trimming left V 4 bases short and J 8 bases short, with 15 bases between. Germline assignment: CDR1 SGHNT and CDR2 YYREEE (reference sequence). The CDR3 has 13 amino acids. The CDR3 region is CASSDGQWATQYF. CDR3 bases: TGTGCCAGCAGCGACGGACAGTGGGCCACCCAGTACTTC.

This clonotype was counted a few times. The genes are TRBV27 and TRBJ1-1, with 8 bases identical to TRBD1. V lost 6 bases, J lost 4 bases, and 13 bases stayed unmatched. The CDR3 length is 16 residues. Germline CDR1 and CDR2: MNHEY and SMNVEV (reference sequence). The CDR3 loop reads CASRFNGQGRATEAFF. CDR3 coding DNA: TGTGCCAGCAGATTTAACGGACAGGGAAGAGCCACTGAAGCTTTCTTT.